This TCR beta chain was found in a study of blood T cell repertoires in COVID-19. There are 10 residues in the CDR3. V was shortened by 10 bases and J by 9 bases, with 12 bases between the two germline ends. Libraries were prepared by immunoSEQ multiplex PCR; TCRdb keeps only in-frame clonotypes and omits some of them. The sample includes fewer than 500,000 clones, about 90% of them seen just once. This sequence was found in a man younger than 35 with COVID-19, enrolled during active disease. Material: peripheral blood. This chain links TRBV12-3 or TRBV12-4 with TRBJ1-1, with D possibly matching TRBD1 (6 bases). CDR3 region: CATTTGKAFF. Here the CDR3 DNA reads TGTGCCACCACAACAGGGAAAGCTTTCTTT.